This T cell receptor (beta chain) was recovered during a study of cytomegalovirus exposure and HLA in healthy donors. The PCR had 60 Vbeta and 13 Jbeta primers. In the authors' workflow: A follow-up analysis tallied approximately 85 million unique TCR beta chains, roughly 11 million shared. This table comes from immunoSEQ multiplex PCR, and its TCRdb copy is limited to in-frame clones, with some not included. Clone size and V and J calls were adopted from that table, with D and trimming inferred from the DNA. The data contain about 140,000 clones, approximately 73% of them singletons. This sequence originates from a human donor in good health. Specimen: PBMCs.

CDR3 DNA: TGTGCCAGCAGGGTCCTAGCGGGGGAAGAGACCCAGTACTTC. Translating gives CASRVLAGEETQYF. This chain joins TRBV28 and TRBJ2-5, with 10 positions matching TRBD2. CDR1 is MDHEN and CDR2 is SYDVKM in the germline V gene. The CDR3 covers 14 residues. J was trimmed by 3 bases and V by 6 bases; bases with no gene match: 4.